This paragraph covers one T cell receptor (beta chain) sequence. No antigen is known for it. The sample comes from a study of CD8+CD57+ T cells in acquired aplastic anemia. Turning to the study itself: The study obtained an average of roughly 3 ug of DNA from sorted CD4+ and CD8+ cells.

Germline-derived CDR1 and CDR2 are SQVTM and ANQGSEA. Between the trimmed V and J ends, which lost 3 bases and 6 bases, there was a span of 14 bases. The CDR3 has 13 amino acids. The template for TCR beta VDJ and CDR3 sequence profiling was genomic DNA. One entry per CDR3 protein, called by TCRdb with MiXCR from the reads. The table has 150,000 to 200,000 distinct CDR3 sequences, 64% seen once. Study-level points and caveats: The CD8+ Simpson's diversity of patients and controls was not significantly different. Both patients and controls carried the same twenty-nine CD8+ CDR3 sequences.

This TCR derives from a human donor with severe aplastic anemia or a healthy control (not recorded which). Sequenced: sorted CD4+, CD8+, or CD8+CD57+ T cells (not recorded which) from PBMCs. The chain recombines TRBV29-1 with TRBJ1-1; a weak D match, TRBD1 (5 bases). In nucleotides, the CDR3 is TGCAGCGTTGATCGGGGCTTGGAGCCTGAAGCTTTCTTT. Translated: CSVDRGLEPEAFF.